This T cell receptor (beta chain) appears in the sequencing data of a study of T-cell memory formation after mild COVID-19. Overall study results and limits: Mostly located in CM and EM were contracting CD4+ clones, with contracting CD8+ clones located in EMRA. Whether day 37 second-wave clones are SARS-CoV-2-specific was not confirmed.

The length of the CDR3 is 15 residues. Trimming pared 1 base from V and 4 bases from J, leaving 14 bases between. CDR1 and CDR2 from the germline V gene are SGHRS and YFSETQ. As to this clonotype: What it binds is unknown.

TCRdb itself ran the 5' RACE reads through MiXCR, one entry per CDR3 protein. The sample lists hundreds of thousands of distinct CDR3 sequences; approximately 16% were seen once. This TCR was recovered from a man aged 18 to 29 who had mild COVID-19 (a few samples of this study predate the infection). Cell type and time point are not known. The chain is built from TRBV5-1 and TRBJ2-5; D could derive from TRBD1 or TRBD2 (5 bases each). Sequenced input: PBMCs or a T cell subset sorted from them (not recorded which). The CDR3 DNA follows: TGCGCCAGCAGCTTGCTGACAGTTGGGGGAGAGACCCAGTACTTC. Its protein product is CASSLLTVGGETQYF.